Following are 16 T cell receptor beta chains from one sample sequenced in a study of glioma-infiltrating T cells after dendritic cell vaccination. Here immunoSEQ multiplex PCR was the method, and the copy in TCRdb shows in-frame clones only, minus some. Of around 96,000 clones listed, 79% were seen once; the top ten hold around 6%. Specimen: blood, collected before dendritic cell vaccination. The origin of the receptors is a human donor with glioblastoma.

This chain uses TRBV7-2 with TRBJ2-1; 7 nucleotides match TRBD2. The CDR3 loop spans 17 amino acids. The V and J ends lost 5 bases and 0 bases, in that order; junction bases with no gene match: 10. Germline loops: CDR1 SGHTA, CDR2 FQGNSA. CDR3 sequence: CASSKGSSGYSYNEQFF. The CDR3 nucleotides read TGTGCCAGCAGCAAAGGTTCTAGCGGATACTCCTACAATGAGCAGTTCTTC.

This chain links TRBV6-1 with TRBJ1-1; possible D gene TRBD1, 6 bases. The CDR3 spans 16 residues. V lost 3 bases, J lost 1 base, and 15 bases lay in between. Germline V CDR1 and CDR2: MNHNS, SASEGT. This CDR3 reads CASSEPPGHGNTEAFF. The CDR3 DNA follows: TGTGCCAGCAGTGAGCCCCCGGGACACGGGAACACTGAAGCTTTCTTT.

V is TRBV5-1 and J is TRBJ2-1; possible D gene TRBD2, 6 bases. This CDR3 contains 16 residues. Germline V gene data show CDR1 as SGHRS and CDR2 as YFSETQ. Deletions cut 2 bases from V and 6 bases from J, with 18 bases between. The CDR3 here is CASSLGISGGANEQFF. CDR3 sequence (DNA): TGCGCCAGCAGCTTAGGGATTAGCGGAGGGGCCAATGAGCAGTTCTTC.

V gene TRBV28 combines with J gene TRBJ2-4; D might be TRBD2 (6 bases). Germline V gene data show CDR1 as MDHEN and CDR2 as SYDVKM. V was trimmed by 3 bases and J by 0 bases, leaving 12 bases between them. CDR3 length: 16 amino acids. The CDR3 DNA is TGTGCCAGCAGTTTGGAAAGCGGGCCAGCCAAAAACATTCAGTACTTC. Translation: CASSLESGPAKNIQYF.

This chain uses TRBV30 with TRBJ1-3; 7 bases agree with TRBD1. J gave up 2 bases and V 5 bases, and 3 bases lay outside the gene matches. The germline V gene has CDR1 GTSNPN and CDR2 SVGIG (reference sequence). This CDR3 is 13 amino acids long. CDR3 nucleotide sequence: TGTGCCTGGTCGACAGGGCCTGGAAACACCATATATTTT. It is translated as CAWSTGPGNTIYF.

The chain combines TRBV28 with TRBJ2-1; TRBD1 matches 8 bases. CDR3 size: 15 residues. Trimming removed 6 bases from V and 1 base from J; junction bases left unmatched: 5. Per germline, CDR1 MDHEN and CDR2 SYDVKM. The CDR3 sequence is CASRRTGGSYNEQFF. In nucleotides, the CDR3 is TGTGCCAGCAGGCGCACAGGGGGTTCCTACAATGAGCAGTTCTTC.

This chain joins TRBV12-5 and TRBJ2-7; D is unclear. CDR3 size: 12 residues. V was clipped by 5 bases and J by 6 bases, with 11 bases between them. The germline V gene encodes CDR1 LGHNT and CDR2 FRNRAP. CDR3 in amino acids: CASGIEPTEQYF. The CDR3 DNA follows: TGTGCTAGTGGTATAGAGCCCACCGAGCAGTACTTC.

This chain joins TRBV14 and TRBJ2-7; perhaps TRBD1 as D (5 bases). The CDR3 loop spans 15 amino acids. V dropped 4 bases and J dropped 0 bases, with 13 bases sitting between them. The germline CDR1 and CDR2 sequences are SGHDN and FVKESK. CDR3 sequence reads: CASSRLQGSSYEQYF. CDR3 nucleotide sequence: TGTGCCAGCAGCCGCCTGCAGGGAAGCTCCTACGAGCAGTACTTC.

The rearrangement uses TRBV5-1 and TRBJ2-1, with D possibly TRBD1 on 5 matching bases. Germline CDR1 is SGHRS and CDR2 is YFSETQ. Trimming cost V 4 bases and J 8 bases, with 13 bases left between them. The CDR3 totals 13 residues. The CDR3 here is CASSEGARHEQFF. CDR3 nucleotide sequence: TGCGCCAGCAGCGAAGGGGCCAGGCATGAGCAGTTCTTC. Full variable domain (missing parts from reference TRBV5-1 and TRBJ2-1): KAGVTQTPRYLIKTRGQQVTLSCSPISGHRSVSWYQQTPGQGLQFLFEYFSETQRNKGNFPGRFSGRQFSNSRSEMNVSTLELGDSALYLCASSEGARHEQFFGPGTRLTVL.

J is TRBJ1-2 and V is TRBV30; 9 nucleotides align to TRBD1. Germline CDR1 and CDR2: GTSNPN and SVGIG (reference sequence). The CDR3 sequence is 14 residues long. Unmatched junction bases numbered 8, after V lost 3 bases and J lost 6 bases. CDR3 DNA: TGTGCCTGGAGCTTCGGGACAGGGAACGATGGCTACACCTTC. Translation gives CAWSFGTGNDGYTF.

The rearrangement links TRBV29-1 to TRBJ2-1, with TRBD2 identical over 11 bases. Germline assignment: CDR1 SQVTM and CDR2 ANQGSEA. The CDR3 totals 15 residues. J was trimmed by 2 bases and V by 6 bases; bases with no gene match: 6. CDR3 residues: CSVGGLAGAYNEQFF. DNA of the CDR3: TGCAGCGTCGGCGGACTAGCGGGTGCCTACAATGAGCAGTTCTTC.

The rearrangement uses TRBV5-1 and TRBJ1-2, with D perhaps TRBD1 (6 bases). The CDR3 covers 12 residues. Germline CDR1 is SGHRS and CDR2 is YFSETQ. The V gene lost 0 bases and the J gene lost 8 bases, with 8 bases spanning the gap. The chain's CDR3 is CASSLEGEGYTF. The CDR3 region has the DNA TGCGCCAGCAGCTTGGAGGGGGAAGGCTACACCTTC.

This rearrangement joins TRBV6-5 to TRBJ2-7; 10 bases agree with TRBD2. The CDR3 has 14 residues. Trimming removed 6 bases from V and 6 bases from J; junction bases left unmatched: 8. The germline CDR1 and CDR2 sequences are MNHEY and SVGAGI. The DNA for the CDR3 is TGTGCCAGCAGGTTAGCGGGAGGAACGGGCGAGCAGTACTTC. It codes for CASRLAGGTGEQYF.

The chain has TRBV7-6 and TRBJ2-7, with a possible D match to TRBD1 (6 bases). Trimming removed 5 bases from V and 4 bases from J, with 15 bases in between. This CDR3 has 14 residues. Germline V gene lookup returns CDR1 SGHVS and CDR2 FNYEAQ. CDR3 in amino acids: CASSQKDRRYEQYF. CDR3 DNA sequence: TGTGCCAGCAGCCAAAAAGACAGGCGGTACGAGCAGTACTTC.

This CDR3 reads CASSLRDRGNTEAFF. The DNA of the CDR3 is TGTGCCAGCAGTCTCCGGGACAGGGGGAACACTGAAGCTTTCTTT. The chain links TRBV6-6 to TRBJ1-1, with 10 bases that match TRBD1. Looked up from germline, CDR1 is MNHNY and CDR2 is SVGAGI (reference sequence). This CDR3 has 15 amino acids. The ends lost 5 bases at V and 1 base at J; junction bases unmatched: 4.

The V gene is TRBV28, the J gene TRBJ2-2; D gene uncertain. Deletions cut 7 bases from V and 1 base from J, with 13 bases between. The CDR3 consists of 15 residues. CDR1 and CDR2 (germline): MDHEN, SYDVKM. The CDR3 reads CASTPPTGNTGELFF. The CDR3 coding sequence is TGTGCCAGCACCCCCCCGACGGGGAACACCGGGGAGCTGTTTTTT. Full variable domain (missing parts from reference TRBV28 and TRBJ2-2): DVKVTQSSRYLVKRTGEKVFLECVQDMDHENMFWYRQDPGLGLRLIYFSYDVKMKEKGDIPEGYSVSREKKERFSLILESASTNQTSMYLCASTPPTGNTGELFFGEGSRLTVL.